A single sample is the source of the 5 T cell receptor beta chains below, sequenced in a study of control samples from healthy donors and cancer patients. The repertoire was sequenced with immunoSEQ multiplex PCR; TCRdb's copy has only in-frame clones and lacks some. Among 15,000 to 19,000 clones listed, around 86% were seen once. Sequenced: PBMCs. These receptors were collected from a woman aged 70 to 79 with colorectal cancer.

This clone was found a few times. This chain joins TRBV7-2 and TRBJ2-7, with D possibly TRBD2 on 5 matching bases. Germline values: CDR1 SGHTA, CDR2 FQGNSA. This CDR3 contains 14 residues. V was cut by 2 bases and J by 6 bases, with 14 bases left in between. The CDR3 DNA is TGTGCCAGCAGCTTATCCCTCGCGGGTGTCGAGCAGTACTTC. Translated, it gives CASSLSLAGVEQYF. Supplemented by reference TRBV7-2 and TRBJ2-7, the full variable domain reads GAGVSQSPSNKVTEKGKDVELRCDPISGHTALYWYRQSLGQGLEFLIYFQGNSAPDKSGLPSDRFSAERTGGSVSTLTIQRTQQEDSAVYLCASSLSLAGVEQYFGPGTRLTVT.

CDR3 coding DNA: TGTGCCAGCAGCGTCCCGGGGGATGGCTACACCTTC. This translates into CASSVPGDGYTF. V gene TRBV9 combines with J gene TRBJ1-2, with a weak D call TRBD1 (5 bases). CDR1 and CDR2 from the germline V gene are SGDLS and YYNGEE. The CDR3 is 12 amino acids. The germline V and J ends were trimmed by 2 bases and 6 bases, with 8 bases remaining between them.

In its sample, this clone was seen once. V is TRBV9 and J is TRBJ2-3; a possible D gene is TRBD2 (7 bases). Germline CDR1 and CDR2: SGDLS and YYNGEE. CDR3 length: 16 residues. V lost 0 bases, J lost 6 bases, and 17 bases lay in between. CDR3 coding DNA: TGTGCCAGCAGCGTAGAGGCGGGGGCGCCTGTGGATACGCAGTATTTT. It codes for CASSVEAGAPVDTQYF.

The rearrangement links TRBV2 to TRBJ1-1; tentatively, D is TRBD1 (5 bases). The CDR3 totals 15 residues. With 6 bases removed from V and 1 base from J, the gap between germline ends came to 15 bases. Looked up from germline, CDR1 is SNHLY and CDR2 is FYNNEI. CDR3 in amino acids: CASRTDTGPNTEAFF. The CDR3 coding sequence is TGTGCCAGCAGGACGGACACGGGGCCGAACACTGAAGCTTTCTTT.

This rearrangement joins TRBV7-2 to TRBJ1-3; 7 bases are shared with TRBD1. Germline trimming cut 5 bases from V and 3 bases from J; bases unmatched to any gene: 7. Germline lookup yields CDR1 SGHTA and CDR2 FQGNSA. The CDR3 runs 15 residues. DNA for the CDR3: TGTGCCAGCAGCCTAGAGAGGGGGCTTGGAAACACCATATATTTT. As protein: CASSLERGLGNTIYF.